The 20 T cell receptor beta chains listed next were all sequenced from one sample in a study of control samples from healthy donors and cancer patients. The data were produced by immunoSEQ multiplex PCR, yet TCRdb's version contains in-frame clones alone and is incomplete. The sample lists more than 80,000 clones, just over 90% occurring once. The specimen sequenced was blood. Receptors were obtained from a man aged 18 to 29 in good health.

The genes are TRBV13 and TRBJ2-3; TRBD2 agrees at 10 bases. The germline gives CDR1 PRHDT, CDR2 FYEKMQ (reference sequence). The length of the CDR3 is 16 residues. Germline trimming cut 4 bases from V and 2 bases from J; bases unmatched to any gene: 6. The CDR3 bases are TGTGCCAGCAGCTCTCGGACTAGCGGACCCACAGATACGCAGTATTTT. It is translated as CASSSRTSGPTDTQYF.

J is TRBJ1-6 and V is TRBV4-3; D gene uncertain. CDR1 is LGHNA and CDR2 is YSLEER in the germline V gene. V lost 0 bases and J lost 0, with 12 bases in between. There are 18 residues in the CDR3. The CDR3: CASSQDSLRSSYNSPLHF. In nucleotides, the CDR3 is TGCGCCAGCAGCCAAGATTCGCTCCGGAGCTCCTATAATTCACCCCTCCACTTT.

The rearrangement joins TRBV5-1 to TRBJ2-2, with a weak D call TRBD1 (6 bases). V lost 0 bases and J lost 3, with 15 bases in between. CDR1 and CDR2 (germline): SGHRS, YFSETQ. This CDR3 is built from 17 residues. DNA for the CDR3: TGCGCCAGCAGCTTGGGACAGGACTCGATCGACACCGGGGAGCTGTTTTTT. This sequence encodes CASSLGQDSIDTGELFF.

The gene calls are TRBV18 and TRBJ1-1; TRBD1 matches 11 bases. V was pared by 7 bases and J by 1 base, with 5 bases of the junction left unmatched. Germline V gene lookup returns CDR1 KGHSH and CDR2 LQKENI. This CDR3 is built from 15 residues. CDR3 nucleotide sequence: TGTGCCAGCTGGTTCGGGACAGGGGGGAACACTGAAGCTTTCTTT. As protein: CASWFGTGGNTEAFF.

CDR3 region: CSGRQANYNEQFF. CDR3 coding DNA: TGCAGCGGCAGACAGGCCAATTACAATGAGCAGTTCTTC. The chain joins TRBV29-1 to TRBJ2-1, with a tentative D call TRBD1 (6 bases). V was trimmed by 7 bases and J by 4 bases, leaving 14 bases between them. Germline CDR1 is SQVTM and CDR2 is ANQGSEA. This CDR3 comprises 13 residues.

This chain connects TRBV6-5 to TRBJ1-2; 9 bases are a match to TRBD1. The J segment lost 5 bases and the V segment lost 6 bases, leaving 7 bases of the junction unmatched. Germline values: CDR1 MNHEY, CDR2 SVGAGI. This CDR3 is 14 amino acids long. CDR3 region: CASRRGQGGYGYTF. DNA of the CDR3: TGTGCCAGCAGGCGGGGACAGGGTGGGTATGGCTACACCTTC.

This clone was detected only once. The CDR3 region has the DNA TGTGCCTGGGGTGGGCTCCGGTCTGAAGCTTTCTTT. This translates into CAWGGLRSEAFF. The chain combines TRBV30 with TRBJ1-1, with D unresolved. The CDR3 contains 12 residues. V was shortened by 5 bases and J by 6 bases, with 13 bases between the two germline ends. Germline loops: CDR1 GTSNPN, CDR2 SVGIG (reference sequence).

The chain has TRBV9 and TRBJ2-1, with a weak D call TRBD2 (6 bases). This CDR3 contains 18 residues. Germline CDR1 is SGDLS and CDR2 is YYNGEE. Trimming cost V 0 bases and J 0 bases, with 16 bases left between them. CDR3 nucleotides: TGTGCCAGCAGCGTAGGGAGGGAGGCGGTGAGCTCCTACAATGAGCAGTTCTTC. It translates to CASSVGREAVSSYNEQFF.

The rearrangement links TRBV11-2 to TRBJ2-7, with 9 nucleotides matching TRBD2. With V trimmed by 5 bases and J by 4 bases, 6 bases remained unmatched. Germline V CDR1 and CDR2: SGHAT, FQNNGV. This CDR3 has 14 amino acids. The CDR3 here is CASSPSGGPYEQYF. DNA for the CDR3: TGTGCCAGCAGCCCCAGCGGGGGGCCTTACGAGCAGTACTTC.

In DNA, the CDR3 is TGTGCCAGCAGCTTAGTCCATGTGCCGAGGGGGAACACCGGGGAGCTGTTTTTT. It encodes CASSLVHVPRGNTGELFF. This chain connects TRBV7-8 to TRBJ2-2; D may match TRBD1 or TRBD2 (5 bases each). V lost 1 base and J 1 base, leaving 16 bases between the germline ends. There are 18 residues in the CDR3. In germline, CDR1 is SGHVS, CDR2 FQNEAQ. Full variable domain (rest looked up from reference TRBV7-8 and TRBJ2-2): GAGVSQSPRYKVAKRGQDVALRCDPISGHVSLFWYQQALGQGPEFLTYFQNEAQLDKSGLPSDRFFAERPEGSVSTLKIQRTQQEDSAVYLCASSLVHVPRGNTGELFFGEGSRLTVL.

This rearrangement joins TRBV7-2 to TRBJ1-2; perhaps TRBD1 as D (5 bases). The ends were cut back, 5 bases at V and 4 bases at J, with 14 bases in the middle. Germline CDR1 is SGHTA and CDR2 is FQGNSA. The CDR3 runs to 14 residues. This CDR3 is CASSQNQGSYGYTF. The DNA for the CDR3 is TGTGCCAGCAGCCAAAATCAGGGAAGCTATGGCTACACCTTC.

The chain joins TRBV30 to TRBJ2-5, with D tentatively TRBD2 (6 bases). The CDR3 extends over 15 amino acids. V was trimmed by 1 base and J by 7 bases, leaving 19 bases between them. Germline V gene sequence: CDR1 GTSNPN, CDR2 SVGIG (reference sequence). In DNA form, the CDR3 reads TGTGCCTGGAGTGGGGACTCGGGCCGGAGGATGACCCAGTACTTC. It specifies CAWSGDSGRRMTQYF.

The genes are TRBV5-1 and TRBJ2-7; 12 bases match TRBD2. The V gene's germline CDR1 is SGHRS and CDR2 YFSETQ. J was trimmed by 4 bases and V by 1 base; bases with no gene match: 3. The CDR3 loop spans 15 amino acids. The CDR3 DNA sequence: TGCGCCAGCAGCTTGCTAGCGGGGGGGCCTTACGAGCAGTACTTC. It encodes CASSLLAGGPYEQYF.

This rearrangement joins TRBV3-1 (or the pseudogene TRBV3-2) to TRBJ1-1, with D possibly matching TRBD1 (6 bases). The CDR3 extends over 13 amino acids. Trimming removed 4 bases from V and 7 bases from J, with 13 bases in between. Looked up from germline, CDR1 is LGHDT and CDR2 is YNNKEL (reference sequence). CDR3 amino acids: CASSLQKGDEAFF. In DNA, the CDR3 is TGTGCCAGCAGCCTCCAGAAGGGGGATGAAGCTTTCTTT.

This sequence joins TRBV27 and TRBJ1-1; D remains unclear. There are 13 residues in the CDR3. Germline CDR1 reads MNHEY; CDR2 reads SMNVEV (reference sequence). Trimming pared 7 bases from V and 1 base from J, leaving 10 bases between. The CDR3 nucleotides read TGTGCCAGCATGGTCACTGCGAACACTGAAGCTTTCTTT. Amino acid sequence: CASMVTANTEAFF.

J is TRBJ2-2 and V is TRBV7-3; TRBD2 aligns across 7 bases. Germline CDR1 and CDR2: SGHTA and FQGTGA. With V trimmed by 4 bases and J by 7 bases, 9 bases remained unmatched. This CDR3 has 15 residues. CDR3 loop: CASSSHSGLGGELFF. The CDR3, as DNA: TGTGCCAGCAGCTCCCATAGCGGGCTCGGCGGGGAGCTGTTTTTT.

This chain joins TRBV5-4 and TRBJ1-1, with a weak D call TRBD1 (6 bases). V lost 0 bases and J lost 4, with 13 bases in between. The CDR3 has 15 residues. CDR1 and CDR2 from the germline V gene are SGHNT and YYREEE (reference sequence). DNA of the CDR3: TGTGCCAGCAGCTTGGTACAGGGAGCGGGCACTGAAGCTTTCTTT. It encodes CASSLVQGAGTEAFF.

The genes are TRBV30 and TRBJ1-6; maybe TRBD1 (5 bases). CDR1 GTSNPN and CDR2 SVGIG come from the germline V gene (reference sequence). The V end was cut by 0 bases, the J end by 7 bases, with 10 bases between. The CDR3 extends over 14 amino acids. For the CDR3, the DNA is TGTGCCTGGAGTGTAGCACAGGAGAATTCACCCCTCCACTTT. This encodes CAWSVAQENSPLHF.

This chain uses TRBV6-5 with TRBJ1-4; no firm D call. CDR3 length: 16 amino acids. The V end lost 3 bases, the J end lost 5 bases, and 16 bases lay between the germline ends. Germline loops: CDR1 MNHEY, CDR2 SVGAGI. The CDR3 protein is CASSYKRPGGNEKLFF. In nucleotides, the CDR3 is TGTGCCAGCAGTTATAAACGACCCGGAGGGAATGAAAAACTGTTTTTT.

This clone appeared a few times. J is TRBJ1-2 and V is TRBV19; TRBD1 aligns across 7 bases. This CDR3 has 14 amino acids. V lost 3 bases, J lost 5 bases, and 6 bases stayed unmatched. Germline V CDR1 and CDR2: LNHDA, SQIVND (reference sequence). The DNA for the CDR3 is TGTGCCAGTAGTATTGACAGGGCCCCTTATGGCTACACCTTC. Translation gives CASSIDRAPYGYTF.